These 32 T cell receptor beta chains came from one sample sequenced in a study of early T cells in non-severe SARS-CoV-2 infection (dated by TCRdb to 2020 to 2023). To prepare the library, 5' RACE was applied. The run used a NextSeq 500. In-frame beta chains were kept once TCRdb had trimmed the public reads at Q25 with fastp and called clones with MiXCR. Each record represents a unique CDR3 protein, reported with the most common genes and DNA among its rows. The sample includes some 52,000 distinct CDR3 sequences, with about 8.2% observed a single time. The ten largest clones add up to 8.5% to 10% of the sample. The sample consisted of whole blood. The receptors were gathered from an adult who was a healthcare worker with PCR-confirmed SARS-CoV-2 infection or an uninfected control (not recorded which).

This clonotype has more than one count but fewer than ten. The chain links TRBV6-2 or TRBV6-3 to TRBJ2-3, with 11 bases matching TRBD2. The CDR3 extends over 18 amino acids. J gave up 6 bases and V 2 bases, and 13 bases lay outside the gene matches. The germline gives CDR1 MNHEY, CDR2 SVGEGT. CDR3 protein: CASSYPTSGVATGDTQYF. The CDR3, as DNA: TGTGCCAGCAGTTACCCGACTAGCGGGGTCGCCACGGGGGATACGCAGTATTTT.

This clonotype was counted between two and nine times. The rearrangement joins TRBV30 to TRBJ2-5; D may be TRBD2 (5 bases). Trimming took 3 bases from V and 3 from J, leaving 5 bases between them. Germline values: CDR1 GTSNPN, CDR2 SVGIG (reference sequence). This CDR3 is built from 11 residues. In DNA, the CDR3 is TGTGCCTGGAGGCGGGAAGAGACCCAGTACTTC. This codes for CAWRREETQYF.

The chain recombines TRBV20-1 with TRBJ1-6; tentatively, D is TRBD1 (5 bases). Trimming took off 5 bases at V and 0 bases at J, with 11 bases between the two ends. The CDR3 sequence is 15 residues long. Germline V gene lookup returns CDR1 DFQATT and CDR2 SNEGSKA (reference sequence). The CDR3: CSAPRQSSYNSPLHF. As DNA, the CDR3 is TGCAGTGCTCCTCGACAGAGCTCCTATAATTCACCCCTCCACTTT.

In this sample, this clonotype turned up a few times. The V call is TRBV20-1, the J call TRBJ2-5; D is perhaps TRBD1 (6 bases). CDR3 length equals 13 residues. Per the germline V gene, CDR1 is DFQATT and CDR2 is SNEGSKA (reference sequence). Trimming cost V 0 bases and J 5 bases, with 10 bases left between them. The CDR3 loop reads CSARDSGVETQYF. Here the CDR3 DNA reads TGCAGTGCTAGAGATTCAGGGGTGGAGACCCAGTACTTC.

This clonotype was observed a handful of times. The J gene is TRBJ1-2, the V gene TRBV11-1; D is undetermined. The CDR3 is made up of 12 amino acids. Germline CDR1 reads SGHAT; CDR2 reads FQDESV (reference sequence). The germline V and J ends were trimmed by 4 bases and 5 bases, with 8 bases remaining between them. The CDR3 loop is CASSYSGYGYTF. The DNA for the CDR3 is TGTGCCAGCAGCTATTCTGGATATGGCTACACCTTC.

The chain recombines TRBV20-1 with TRBJ1-2; 7 nucleotides match TRBD1. Looked up from germline, CDR1 is DFQATT and CDR2 is SNEGSKA (reference sequence). The J segment lost 7 bases and the V segment lost 5 bases, leaving 19 bases of the junction unmatched. The CDR3 is 16 amino acids. The CDR3 DNA reads as TGCAGTGCTGATGAGAAATCGGGACAGCTATACTTTGGCTACACCTTC. This gives the protein CSADEKSGQLYFGYTF.

This clonotype was counted between two and nine times. V is TRBV6-2 or TRBV6-3 and J is TRBJ1-2; D call uncertain. The CDR3 spans 15 residues. The ends were cut back, 7 bases at V and 4 bases at J, with 19 bases in the middle. Germline V gives CDR1 MNHEY, CDR2 SVGEGT. The CDR3 DNA is TGTGCCAGCAAAGCACCGCTTGACCCACTCTATGGCTACACCTTC. Encoded protein: CASKAPLDPLYGYTF.

This clonotype has a handful of counts. This sequence joins TRBV12-3 or TRBV12-4 and TRBJ2-1; perhaps TRBD2 as D (5 bases). The CDR3 is 14 residues long. The V and J ends lost 6 bases and 7 bases respectively, with 16 bases between them. In DNA, the CDR3 is TGTGCCAGCAGCCCCGGGGTGGGTTGGAATGAGCAGTTCTTC. This translates into CASSPGVGWNEQFF.

In its sample, this clonotype was seen many times. The chain links TRBV25-1 to TRBJ1-1; 7 positions agree with TRBD1. V was pared by 6 bases and J by 4 bases, with 5 bases of the junction left unmatched. This CDR3 is 13 amino acids long. Germline CDR1 and CDR2: MGHDK and SYGVNS. This CDR3 reads CASRHRGLTEAFF. The CDR3 region has the DNA TGTGCCAGCAGACATAGGGGGCTCACTGAAGCTTTCTTT.

The V gene is TRBV4-1, the J gene TRBJ1-1; a weak D match, TRBD1 (6 bases). CDR1 MGHRA and CDR2 YSYEKL come from the germline V gene. This CDR3 comprises 16 residues. V was trimmed by 7 bases and J by 1 base, leaving 19 bases between them. CDR3 in DNA: TGCGCCAGCACTCAACTGCAGGGGACGGGGAACACTGAAGCTTTCTTT. Its protein product is CASTQLQGTGNTEAFF.

The sample holds many counts of this clonotype. The chain employs TRBV28 and TRBJ2-2; D unclear. This CDR3 contains 12 residues. The V gene lost 11 bases and the J gene lost 5 bases, with 12 bases spanning the gap. Germline lookup yields CDR1 MDHEN and CDR2 SYDVKM. The CDR3 loop reads CAGRRMTGELFF. DNA for the CDR3: TGTGCCGGACGGCGGATGACCGGGGAGCTGTTTTTT.

J is TRBJ1-2 and V is TRBV6-2 or TRBV6-3, with D maybe TRBD1 (6 bases). Looked up from germline, CDR1 is MNHEY and CDR2 is SVGEGT. Trimming removed 1 base from V and 2 bases from J, with 17 bases in between. This CDR3 comprises 17 residues. The CDR3 here is CASSYYPSTGRNYGYTF. The CDR3 bases are TGTGCCAGCAGTTACTACCCCTCGACAGGACGGAACTATGGCTACACCTTC.

This clonotype was seen a few times. The chain recombines TRBV6-1 with TRBJ2-1, with D possibly being TRBD1 (6 bases). Deletions cut 2 bases from V and 1 base from J, with 9 bases between. CDR1 and CDR2 (germline): MNHNS, SASEGT. This CDR3 has 15 amino acids. The CDR3 DNA is TGTGCCAGCAGTGAATTGGGACATTCCTACAATGAGCAGTTCTTC. Encoded protein: CASSELGHSYNEQFF.

The chain employs TRBV7-9 and TRBJ2-3; 10 bases match TRBD2. This CDR3 is 16 amino acids long. Losses at the gene ends were 4 bases for V and 1 base for J; bases not matched to a gene: 5. Germline assignment: CDR1 SEHNR and CDR2 FQNEAQ (reference sequence). This chain's CDR3 is CASSSQRGGGTDTQYF. CDR3 coding DNA: TGTGCCAGCAGCTCCCAGCGGGGGGGCGGCACAGATACGCAGTATTTT.

The chain recombines TRBV6-5 with TRBJ1-1; tentative D call: TRBD1 (5 bases). Germline loops: CDR1 MNHEY, CDR2 SVGAGI. Trimming cost V 8 bases and J 1 base, with 20 bases left between them. This CDR3 region has 16 residues. CDR3 bases: TGTGCCAGCGGGAACCTTTATGGGGCGGGGAACACTGAAGCTTTCTTT. The encoded protein is CASGNLYGAGNTEAFF.

A word on this clonotype: A clone one base away is much larger, so this may be a read error. The rearrangement joins TRBV7-8 to TRBJ2-4; 8 bases fit TRBD2. Per germline, CDR1 SGHVS and CDR2 FQNEAQ. There are 17 residues in the CDR3. The CDR3 DNA reads as TGTGCCAGCTCACTCGGGGGGGCCCTTTTAGCCAAAAACATTCGGTACTTC. Translating gives CASSLGGALLAKNIRYF.

There are a few counts of this clonotype. The DNA for the CDR3 is TGTGCCAGCAGCGTAGCGACACAAGAGACCCAGTACTTC. Translation gives CASSVATQETQYF. This chain links TRBV9 with TRBJ2-5; D not resolved. The V end lost 0 bases, the J end lost 2 bases, and 5 bases lay between the germline ends. The CDR3 has 13 residues. Germline CDR1 reads SGDLS; CDR2 reads YYNGEE.

This clonotype was found many times. The chain uses TRBV4-2 and TRBJ2-7; D may be TRBD2 (6 bases). The V end lost 0 bases, the J end lost 0 bases, and 12 bases lay between the germline ends. Germline V gene sequence: CDR1 LGHNA, CDR2 YNFKEQ. This CDR3 region has 16 residues. This CDR3 reads CASSQEGLHHSYEQYF. The DNA for the CDR3 is TGTGCCAGCAGCCAAGAGGGACTCCACCACTCCTACGAGCAGTACTTC.

The V and J genes are TRBV5-1 and TRBJ2-7; D uncertain. The CDR3 is 14 residues long. V dropped 0 bases and J dropped 2 bases, with 9 bases sitting between them. The V gene's germline CDR1 is SGHRS and CDR2 YFSETQ. The CDR3 DNA reads as TGCGCCAGCAGCTTGGCCGTCACAACCTACGAGCAGTACTTC. It codes for CASSLAVTTYEQYF.

The V call is TRBV3-1, the J call TRBJ2-4; D gene ambiguous. V lost 1 base and J 14 bases, leaving 9 bases between the germline ends. The CDR3 is 11 amino acids. Per the germline V gene, CDR1 is LGHDT and CDR2 is YNNKEL (reference sequence). CDR3 loop: CASSQGRPKYF. The DNA of the CDR3 is TGTGCCAGCAGCCAAGGAAGACCAAAGTACTTC.

CDR3 bases: TGTGCCAGCAGTTACTTAGACAGGGACTTCTATGGCTACACCTTC. It specifies CASSYLDRDFYGYTF. The chain couples TRBV6-5 to TRBJ1-2; 7 bases line up with TRBD1. The CDR3 runs 15 residues. Germline trimming cut 1 base from V and 4 bases from J; bases unmatched to any gene: 6. Germline loops: CDR1 MNHEY, CDR2 SVGAGI.

The V call is TRBV29-1, the J call TRBJ1-1; TRBD1 might be the D (6 bases). In germline, CDR1 is SQVTM, CDR2 ANQGSEA. V lost 6 bases, J lost 2 bases, and 10 bases lay in between. The CDR3 is 12 amino acids. As DNA, the CDR3 is TGCAGCGTGGCGACAGGCAACACTGAAGCTTTCTTT. It specifies CSVATGNTEAFF.

Ten or more counts support this clonotype. The V and J genes are TRBV6-2 or TRBV6-3 and TRBJ2-7, with 7 bases that match TRBD1. CDR3 size: 15 residues. With V trimmed by 6 bases and J by 2 bases, 10 bases remained unmatched. Germline loops: CDR1 MNHEY, CDR2 SVGEGT. CDR3: CASSFDRADPYEQYF. CDR3 nucleotides: TGTGCCAGCAGCTTCGACAGGGCGGACCCCTACGAGCAGTACTTC.

This clonotype was picked up a small number of times. The rearrangement uses TRBV7-2 and TRBJ2-1, with TRBD2 matching 10 bases. Unmatched junction bases numbered 3, after V lost 3 bases and J lost 4 bases. From germline, CDR1 is SGHTA and CDR2 FQGNSA. CDR3 length equals 15 residues. DNA for the CDR3: TGTGCCAGCAGCTTGGGACTAGCGAGATACAATGAGCAGTTCTTC. The encoded protein is CASSLGLARYNEQFF.

This clonotype showed up many times. This sequence joins TRBV5-4 and TRBJ2-6, with D possibly being TRBD2 (6 bases). Trimming stripped 5 bases from V and 0 bases from J, with 12 bases between. Germline assignment: CDR1 SGHNT and CDR2 YYREEE (reference sequence). The CDR3 length is 16 residues. CDR3 nucleotides: TGTGCCAGCAGTCTGGGGGGTTACTCTGGGGCCAACGTCCTGACTTTC. Protein sequence: CASSLGGYSGANVLTF.

This clonotype was seen a handful of times. The chain links TRBV4-3 to TRBJ2-1; D unclear. The germline CDR1 and CDR2 sequences are LGHNA and YSLEER. The V and J ends lost 0 bases and 5 bases respectively, with 8 bases between them. This CDR3 spans 14 amino acids. The CDR3 coding sequence is TGCGCCAGCAGCCAAGATTTCGGAGACAATGAGCAGTTCTTC. It is translated as CASSQDFGDNEQFF.

This clonotype was seen ten or more times. The chain employs TRBV19 and TRBJ1-5; D is unresolved. Germline V gives CDR1 LNHDA, CDR2 SQIVND (reference sequence). The CDR3 runs to 14 residues. V was pared by 7 bases and J by 3 bases, with 13 bases between. CDR3: CASIDTASNQPQHF. CDR3 DNA: TGTGCCAGTATAGACACAGCGTCCAATCAGCCCCAGCATTTT.

This clonotype has ten or more counts. The chain combines TRBV10-2 with TRBJ1-2; no clear D. CDR1 and CDR2 (germline): WSHSY, SAAADI. The CDR3 runs 13 residues. Trimming cost V 5 bases and J 7 bases, with 14 bases left between them. CDR3 coding DNA: TGCGCCAGCAGTCCAGACTTCAAGACTGGCTACACCTTC. Translating gives CASSPDFKTGYTF.

This clonotype was counted between two and nine times. The rearrangement joins TRBV11-2 to TRBJ1-4; 8 nucleotides agree with TRBD1. CDR3 size: 15 residues. Germline V gene sequence: CDR1 SGHAT, CDR2 FQNNGV. The V and J ends lost 5 bases and 2 bases, in that order; junction bases with no gene match: 4. CDR3 amino acids: CASSATGGTNEKLFF. CDR3 nucleotides: TGTGCCAGCAGCGCCACAGGGGGGACTAATGAAAAACTGTTTTTT.

This clonotype was counted many times. The chain carries TRBV12-3 or TRBV12-4 and TRBJ1-6; 9 positions match TRBD1. The V and J ends lost 4 bases and 8 bases, in that order; junction bases with no gene match: 3. The CDR3 extends over 14 amino acids. CDR3 loop: CASSYTGGHSPLHF. In DNA form, the CDR3 reads TGTGCCAGCAGTTATACAGGGGGCCATTCACCCCTCCACTTT.

Ten or more counts support this clonotype. The chain employs TRBV27 and TRBJ2-3; D is unresolved. The CDR3 extends over 12 amino acids. Per germline, CDR1 MNHEY and CDR2 SMNVEV (reference sequence). In DNA form, the CDR3 reads TGTGTGGCTGGGGTGAGCACAGATACGCAGTATTTT. Translating it yields CVAGVSTDTQYF.

The chain has TRBV6-5 and TRBJ2-3, with no clear D. The V gene lost 0 bases and the J gene lost 2 bases, with 12 bases spanning the gap. This CDR3 contains 16 residues. Germline V gene data show CDR1 as MNHEY and CDR2 as SVGAGI. The CDR3 DNA reads as TGTGCCAGCAGTTACTCAGTCAGGATTGTCACAGATACGCAGTATTTT. It is translated as CASSYSVRIVTDTQYF.